The rows below give T cell receptor beta chains drawn from one sample of a study of blood T cell repertoires in COVID-19. TCRdb's copy holds only in-frame clones and misses some; the assay was immunoSEQ multiplex PCR. The repertoire consists of roughly 43,000 clones, with around 89% occurring once and the leading ten covering 3% to 4.5%. What was sequenced was peripheral blood. All receptors derive from a human donor in a cohort sampled during active COVID-19. The CDR3 runs from the conserved cysteine through the conserved F or W. D genes are given only for firm matches. Size tells how often a clone was seen (once, few, many) or the class of an expanded clone, and some rows leave it out.

>NA|TRBJ2-2|NA|TRBV7-9
CASSSLLTGELFF
TGTGCCAGCAGCTCCCTACTTACCGGGGAGCTGTTTTTT
>NA|TRBJ2-7|TRBD2|TRBV29-1
CSARTSGEQYF
TGCAGCGCCAGGACTAGCGGGGAGCAGTACTTC
>NA|TRBJ2-3|TRBD2|TRBV10-3
CAISVQRGGTDTQYF
TGTGCCATCAGTGTCCAGCGGGGGGGCACAGATACGCAGTATTTT
>NA|TRBJ1-5|NA|TRBV28
CASSYDRQPQHF
TGTGCCAGCAGTTACGACAGACAGCCCCAGCATTTT
>NA|TRBJ2-3|TRBD2|TRBV24-1
CATSDPGTSGIADTQYF
TGTGCCACCAGTGATCCGGGGACTAGCGGGATCGCAGATACGCAGTATTTT
>few|TRBJ2-4|NA|TRBV3-1/TRBV3-2
CASSQVGDGTRDIQYF
TGTGCCAGCAGCCAAGTGGGCGACGGGACACGAGACATTCAGTACTTC
>NA|TRBJ1-2|TRBD1|TRBV19
CASSPGQGLNYGYTF
TGTGCCAGTAGTCCCGGACAGGGACTAAATTATGGCTACACCTTC
>NA|TRBJ2-7|TRBD2|TRBV5-1
CASSPTSGGNYEQYF
TGCGCCAGCAGCCCGACTAGCGGGGGGAACTACGAGCAGTACTTC
>NA|TRBJ2-1|TRBD1|TRBV5-1
CASSIVTGGVEGEQFF
TGCGCCAGCAGTATCGTAACAGGGGGAGTGGAGGGTGAGCAGTTCTTC
>NA|TRBJ1-2|TRBD1|TRBV10-3
CAIGQETNYGYTF
TGTGCCATCGGACAGGAAACCAACTATGGCTACACCTTC
>NA|TRBJ1-3|NA|TRBV7-9
CASSRGGGNTIYF
TGTGCCAGCAGCCGTGGGGGCGGAAACACCATATATTTT
>NA|TRBJ2-1|TRBD2|TRBV3-1/TRBV3-2
CASSPTTSGRVNEQFF
TGTGCCAGCAGCCCCACTACTAGCGGGAGGGTGAATGAGCAGTTCTTC
>NA|TRBJ1-5|NA|TRBV5-1
CASSPGTGHSNQPQHF
TGCGCCAGCAGCCCCGGAACGGGACATAGCAATCAGCCCCAGCATTTT
>NA|TRBJ1-4|NA|TRBV7-2
CASSSSRLLNEKLFF
TGTGCCAGCAGCTCCAGCAGGTTACTTAATGAAAAACTGTTTTTT
>NA|TRBJ2-3|NA|TRBV7-9
CASSQPGVPDTQYF
TGTGCCAGCAGCCAGCCCGGGGTACCAGATACGCAGTATTTT
>once|TRBJ1-1|NA|TRBV5-1
CASSLAGYTEAFF
TGCGCCAGCAGCTTAGCAGGTTACACTGAAGCTTTCTTT
>NA|TRBJ2-7|NA|TRBV19
CASSISRGPSYEQYF
TGTGCCAGTAGTATATCTAGAGGCCCCTCCTACGAGCAGTACTTC
>once|TRBJ2-3|TRBD2|TRBV11-2
CASSADSGGSTDTQYF
TGTGCCAGCAGCGCGGACTCGGGGGGATCCACAGATACGCAGTATTTT
>NA|TRBJ2-3|NA|TRBV15
CATSRGITSGGGADTQYF
TGTGCCACCAGCAGAGGCATCACCTCCGGAGGGGGCGCAGATACGCAGTATTTT
>few|TRBJ2-7|TRBD2|TRBV4-1
CASSQDPAGPYEQYF
TGCGCCAGCAGCCAAGATCCAGCGGGACCTTACGAGCAGTACTTC
>NA|TRBJ1-1|NA|TRBV25-1
CASSETLGVLGGTEAFF
TGTGCCAGCAGTGAAACCCTGGGAGTGCTTGGTGGCACTGAAGCTTTCTTT